The 21 T cell receptor beta chains reported below all come from one sample, sequenced in a study of blood T cell repertoires in COVID-19. TCRdb's table, derived via immunoSEQ multiplex PCR, lists solely in-frame clones and lacks some. The sample lists fewer than 250,000 clones; 85% to 90% were seen once. Sequenced input: PBMCs or T cells enriched from blood (not recorded which). These receptor sequences come from a woman aged 50 to 65 with acute COVID-19.

The V call is TRBV10-3, the J call TRBJ1-2; 10 nucleotides match TRBD1. Losses at the gene ends were 5 bases for V and 6 bases for J; bases not matched to a gene: 9. CDR1 is ENHRY, CDR2 SYGVKD, per germline. The CDR3 has 15 residues. The CDR3 sequence: CAISLRTGGNDGYTF. CDR3 nucleotide sequence: TGTGCCATCAGTCTAAGGACAGGGGGGAACGATGGCTACACCTTC.

J is TRBJ2-6 and V is TRBV3-1 (or the pseudogene TRBV3-2), with TRBD2 as a possible D gene (6 bases). Per the germline V gene, CDR1 is LGHDT and CDR2 is YNNKEL (reference sequence). The ends were cut back, 4 bases at V and 2 bases at J, with 21 bases in the middle. This CDR3 comprises 19 residues. CDR3: CASSPYRVGGRTGANVLTF. For the CDR3, the DNA is TGTGCCAGCAGCCCTTATCGAGTGGGGGGTAGGACTGGGGCCAACGTCCTGACTTTC.

The chain combines TRBV12-2 with TRBJ2-5; the table's D call, TRBD2, has no DNA check behind it. TRBV12-2 is a pseudogene. The CDR3 runs to 16 residues. CDR3 nucleotide sequence: TGTGCAAGTCGCTTAGCGGCCTCTTTCGGGAGGGAGACCCAGTACTTC. Residues: CASRLAASFGRETQYF.

This rearrangement joins TRBV5-1 to TRBJ2-1; 12 positions agree with TRBD2. The germline CDR1 and CDR2 sequences are SGHRS and YFSETQ. The CDR3 has 17 residues. After removal of 5 bases from V and 3 bases from J, the junction contained 9 bases not matched to a gene. CDR3 nucleotides: TGCGCCAGCAGGGAGGAAAGACTAGCGGGAGTCTACAATGAGCAGTTCTTC. Protein: CASREERLAGVYNEQFF.

CDR3 coding DNA: TGTGCCAGCAGTTTCGGACAGGGAGGCTATGGCTACACCTTC. Encoded protein: CASSFGQGGYGYTF. V usage is TRBV28 and J usage is TRBJ1-2; 8 nucleotides match TRBD1. The CDR3 has 14 residues. The junction had 4 bases not matched to a gene; V was cut back by 3 bases and J by 4 bases. Germline values: CDR1 MDHEN, CDR2 SYDVKM.

The chain combines TRBV13 with TRBJ2-3, with D hard to call. CDR1 is PRHDT and CDR2 is FYEKMQ in the germline V gene (reference sequence). Trimming stripped 1 base from V and 3 bases from J, with 5 bases between. The CDR3 contains 13 residues. CDR3 residues: CASSLAGTDTQYF. CDR3 coding DNA: TGTGCCAGCAGCTTAGCCGGGACAGATACGCAGTATTTT.

The V gene is TRBV28, the J gene TRBJ1-1, with a weak D call TRBD1 (5 bases). The V and J ends lost 3 bases and 7 bases respectively, with 18 bases between them. This CDR3 has 15 residues. The germline gives CDR1 MDHEN, CDR2 SYDVKM. The CDR3 DNA is TGTGCCAGCAGTTTCCTTATCCGGGGGGGGGATGAAGCTTTCTTT. It yields the protein CASSFLIRGGDEAFF.

V gene TRBV24-1 combines with J gene TRBJ1-5; perhaps TRBD1 as D (5 bases). The CDR3 loop spans 13 amino acids. From germline, CDR1 is KGHDR and CDR2 SFDVKD. V was pared by 8 bases and J by 6 bases, with 13 bases between. CDR3 residues: CATTQGEGQPQHF. CDR3 nucleotides: TGTGCCACCACCCAAGGGGAAGGTCAGCCCCAGCATTTT.

The gene calls are TRBV3-1 (or the pseudogene TRBV3-2) and TRBJ2-1; no clear D. This CDR3 contains 15 residues. Trimming cost V 0 bases and J 0 bases, with 6 bases left between them. Germline V CDR1 and CDR2: LGHDT, YNNKEL (reference sequence). CDR3 loop: CASSQDVSSYNEQFF. CDR3 nucleotide sequence: TGTGCCAGCAGCCAAGATGTGAGCTCCTACAATGAGCAGTTCTTC.

This clone was counted a few times. The chain joins TRBV18 to TRBJ1-2, with D possibly being TRBD1 (6 bases). CDR3 length: 16 amino acids. CDR1 is KGHSH, CDR2 LQKENI, per germline. With 3 bases removed from V and 1 base from J, the gap between germline ends came to 15 bases. CDR3 residues: CASSPQTGWVNYGYTF. CDR3 in DNA: TGTGCCAGCTCACCGCAGACAGGCTGGGTTAACTATGGCTACACCTTC.

V gene TRBV28 combines with J gene TRBJ2-3; D not certain. The ends were cut back, 5 bases at V and 2 bases at J, with 11 bases in the middle. The CDR3 runs 14 residues. In germline, CDR1 is MDHEN, CDR2 SYDVKM. The CDR3 region is CASSPNLLTDTQYF. CDR3 coding DNA: TGTGCCAGCAGTCCTAATCTCCTCACAGATACGCAGTATTTT.

The J gene is TRBJ1-6, the V gene TRBV2; TRBD1 might be the D (6 bases). Germline V lookup: CDR1 SNHLY, CDR2 FYNNEI. This CDR3 has 16 residues. Between the trimmed V and J ends, which lost 6 bases and 3 bases, there was a span of 15 bases. The CDR3 spells CASRGATRVYNSPLHF. CDR3 nucleotide sequence: TGTGCCAGCAGGGGGGCGACGCGGGTCTATAATTCACCCCTCCACTTT.

CDR3 sequence reads: CASSYDAGPYEQYF. Written as DNA, the CDR3 is TGTGCCAGCAGTTACGATGCAGGGCCCTACGAGCAGTACTTC. The V call is TRBV6-2 or TRBV6-3, the J call TRBJ2-7; D might be TRBD1 (5 bases). CDR1 is MNHEY and CDR2 is SVGEGT in the germline V gene. This CDR3 comprises 14 residues. V was cut by 2 bases and J by 2 bases, with 10 bases left in between.

This chain joins TRBV6-1 and TRBJ2-2, with TRBD2 as a possible D gene (5 bases). There are 15 residues in the CDR3. In germline, CDR1 is MNHNS, CDR2 SASEGT. V dropped 1 base and J dropped 7 bases, with 13 bases sitting between them. The CDR3: CASSEEVTGGGELFF. CDR3 nucleotides: TGTGCCAGCAGTGAAGAGGTAACTGGAGGCGGGGAGCTGTTTTTT.

This clone has only one observation. The chain combines TRBV23-1 with TRBJ2-1; TRBD1 matches 9 bases. TRBV23-1 is filed as an ORF, its function uncertain. This CDR3 contains 15 residues. The V and J ends lost 0 bases and 7 bases, in that order; junction bases with no gene match: 4. The CDR3, as DNA: TGCGCCAGCAGTCAATCGAGGACAGGGGCTAATGAGCAGTTCTTC. This codes for CASSQSRTGANEQFF.

This chain joins TRBV19 and TRBJ1-5; the D gene is possibly TRBD1 (5 bases). Germline values: CDR1 LNHDA, CDR2 SQIVND (reference sequence). This CDR3 has 16 residues. V shed 1 base and J shed 5 bases, with 15 bases lying between them. The CDR3 DNA is TGTGCCAGTAGTATAGGTTCCCGGGGGTCTGATCAGCCCCAGCATTTT. Its protein product is CASSIGSRGSDQPQHF.

The chain combines TRBV18 with TRBJ2-4; D not certain. This CDR3 region has 15 residues. V was trimmed by 6 bases and J by 0 bases, leaving 12 bases between them. CDR1 and CDR2 (germline): KGHSH, LQKENI. As DNA, the CDR3 is TGTGCCAGCTCGCCCCCCAGCGAAGCCAAAAACATTCAGTACTTC. The encoded protein is CASSPPSEAKNIQYF. The complete variable domain, with remaining parts taken from reference TRBV18 and TRBJ2-4, reads NAGVMQNPRHLVRRRGQEARLRCSPMKGHSHVYWYRQLPEEGLKFMVYLQKENIIDESGMPKERFSAEFPKEGPSILRIQQVVRGDSAAYFCASSPPSEAKNIQYFGAGTRLSVL.

The chain employs TRBV19 and TRBJ2-7; 14 bases agree with TRBD2. The germline gives CDR1 LNHDA, CDR2 SQIVND (reference sequence). The CDR3 loop spans 14 amino acids. Germline trimming cut 6 bases from V and 4 bases from J; bases unmatched to any gene: 2. CDR3 sequence reads: CASRGLAGAYEQYF. The CDR3 DNA follows: TGTGCCAGTAGGGGACTAGCGGGAGCATACGAGCAGTACTTC.

This chain uses TRBV20-1 with TRBJ1-1; no firm D call. This CDR3 has 12 residues. Per the germline V gene, CDR1 is DFQATT and CDR2 is SNEGSKA (reference sequence). Trimming shortened V by 3 bases and J by 1 base, and 6 bases separated the two germline ends. In DNA, the CDR3 is TGCAGTGCTAGTCCCCGGAACACTGAAGCTTTCTTT. Residues: CSASPRNTEAFF.

The chain is built from TRBV7-9 and TRBJ2-7, with TRBD2 as a possible D gene (6 bases). Germline CDR1 and CDR2: SEHNR and FQNEAQ (reference sequence). The length of the CDR3 is 15 residues. Between the trimmed V and J ends, which lost 5 bases and 3 bases, there was a span of 17 bases. In DNA, the CDR3 is TGTGCCAGCAGCCCCAGCGGGTCCGTTGACTACGAGCAGTACTTC. It specifies CASSPSGSVDYEQYF.

The chain uses TRBV27 and TRBJ2-1; 8 nucleotides align to TRBD2. The CDR3 is 14 amino acids. The germline CDR1 and CDR2 sequences are MNHEY and SMNVEV (reference sequence). Trimming removed 10 bases from V and 10 bases from J; junction bases left unmatched: 15. The CDR3 protein is CATGRGVIPGEQFF. The CDR3 region has the DNA TGTGCCACCGGGAGGGGAGTGATCCCTGGGGAGCAGTTCTTC.